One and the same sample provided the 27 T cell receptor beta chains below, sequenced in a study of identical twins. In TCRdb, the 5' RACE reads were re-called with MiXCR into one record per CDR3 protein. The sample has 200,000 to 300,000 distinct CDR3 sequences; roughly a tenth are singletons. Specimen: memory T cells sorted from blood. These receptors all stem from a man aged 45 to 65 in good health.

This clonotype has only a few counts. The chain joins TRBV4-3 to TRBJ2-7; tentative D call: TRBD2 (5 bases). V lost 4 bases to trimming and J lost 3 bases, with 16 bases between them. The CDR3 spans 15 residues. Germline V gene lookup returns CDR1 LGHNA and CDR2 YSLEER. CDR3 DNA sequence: TGCGCCAGCAGCCCCGCCCGGCGGGCAGACTACGAGCAGTACTTC. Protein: CASSPARRADYEQYF.

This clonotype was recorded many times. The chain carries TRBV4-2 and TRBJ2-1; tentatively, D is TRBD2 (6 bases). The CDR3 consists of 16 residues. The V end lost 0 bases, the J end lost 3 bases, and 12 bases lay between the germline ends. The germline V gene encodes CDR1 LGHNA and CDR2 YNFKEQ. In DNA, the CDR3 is TGTGCCAGCAGCCAAGATCAGCGCGGGGACTACAATGAGCAGTTCTTC. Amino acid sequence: CASSQDQRGDYNEQFF.

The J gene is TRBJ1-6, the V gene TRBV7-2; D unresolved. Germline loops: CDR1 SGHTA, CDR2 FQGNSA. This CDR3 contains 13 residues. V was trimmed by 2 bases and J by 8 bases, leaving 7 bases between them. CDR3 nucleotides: TGTGCCAGCAGCTTAAGGCGTGATTCACCCCTCCACTTT. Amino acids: CASSLRRDSPLHF.

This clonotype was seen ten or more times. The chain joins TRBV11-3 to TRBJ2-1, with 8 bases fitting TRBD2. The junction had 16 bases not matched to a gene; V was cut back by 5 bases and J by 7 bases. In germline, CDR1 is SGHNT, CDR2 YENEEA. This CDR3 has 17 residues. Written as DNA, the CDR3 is TGTGCCAGCAGCCAATACTACGGGGGGGCGATCGGGAATGAGCAGTTCTTC. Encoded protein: CASSQYYGGAIGNEQFF. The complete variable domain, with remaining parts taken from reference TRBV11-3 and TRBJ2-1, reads EAGVVQSPRYKIIEKKQPVAFWCNPISGHNTLYWYLQNLGQGPELLIRYENEEAVDDSQLPKDRFSAERLKGVDSTLKIQPAELGDSAVYLCASSQYYGGAIGNEQFFGPGTRLTVL.

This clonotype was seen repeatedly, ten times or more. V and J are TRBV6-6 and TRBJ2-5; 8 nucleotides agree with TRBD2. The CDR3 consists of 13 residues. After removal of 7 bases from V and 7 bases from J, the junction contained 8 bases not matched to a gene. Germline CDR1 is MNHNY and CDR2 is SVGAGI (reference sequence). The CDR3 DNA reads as TGTGCCAGCACCGGGACTAGAGATGGGACCCAGTACTTC. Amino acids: CASTGTRDGTQYF.

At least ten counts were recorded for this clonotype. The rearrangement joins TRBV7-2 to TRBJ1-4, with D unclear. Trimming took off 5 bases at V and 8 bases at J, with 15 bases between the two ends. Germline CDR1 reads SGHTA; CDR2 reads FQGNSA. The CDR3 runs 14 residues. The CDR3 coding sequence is TGTGCCAGCAGCCGGACCGAATTAGGGGAAAAACTGTTTTTT. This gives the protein CASSRTELGEKLFF.

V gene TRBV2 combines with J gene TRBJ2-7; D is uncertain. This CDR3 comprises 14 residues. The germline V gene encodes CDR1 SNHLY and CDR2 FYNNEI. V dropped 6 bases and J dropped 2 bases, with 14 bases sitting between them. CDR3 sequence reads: CASRYGRMTYEQYF. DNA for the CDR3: TGTGCCAGCAGGTACGGACGGATGACCTACGAGCAGTACTTC.

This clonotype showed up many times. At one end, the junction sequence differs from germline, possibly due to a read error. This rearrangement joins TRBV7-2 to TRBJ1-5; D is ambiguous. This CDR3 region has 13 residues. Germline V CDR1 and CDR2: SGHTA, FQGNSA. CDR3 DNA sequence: TGCGCCAGCAGCTTGGGAGTGAATCAGCCCCAGCATTTT. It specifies CASSLGVNQPQHF.

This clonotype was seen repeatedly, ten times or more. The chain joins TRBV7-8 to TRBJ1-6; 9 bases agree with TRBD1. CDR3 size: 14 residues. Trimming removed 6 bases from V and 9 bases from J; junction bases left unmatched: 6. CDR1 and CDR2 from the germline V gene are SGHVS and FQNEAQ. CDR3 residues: CASREGQGISPLHF. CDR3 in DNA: TGTGCCAGCAGGGAGGGACAGGGAATTTCACCCCTCCACTTT.

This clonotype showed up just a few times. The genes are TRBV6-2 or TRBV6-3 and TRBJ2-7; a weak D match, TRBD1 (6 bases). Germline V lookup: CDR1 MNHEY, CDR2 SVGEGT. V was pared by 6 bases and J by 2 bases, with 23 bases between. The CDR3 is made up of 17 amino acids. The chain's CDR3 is CASRPGHRYNRAYEQYF. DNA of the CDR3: TGTGCCAGCAGACCGGGACACCGCTATAATAGAGCCTACGAGCAGTACTTC.

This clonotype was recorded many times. CDR3: CASSLASYEQYF. CDR3 nucleotide sequence: TGTGCCAGCAGCTTAGCATCCTACGAGCAGTACTTC. The V gene is TRBV5-6, the J gene TRBJ2-7; D remains unclear. CDR1 and CDR2 from the germline V gene are SGHDT and YYEEEE. Trimming shortened V by 2 bases and J by 1 base, and 4 bases separated the two germline ends. The CDR3 is made up of 12 amino acids.

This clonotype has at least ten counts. CDR3 residues: CASSQDFRNQPQHF. The CDR3 coding sequence is TGCGCCAGCAGCCAAGATTTCCGCAATCAGCCCCAGCATTTT. The rearrangement uses TRBV4-3 and TRBJ1-5; no reliable D call. The CDR3 loop spans 14 amino acids. Germline assignment: CDR1 LGHNA and CDR2 YSLEER. Trimming cost V 0 bases and J 2 bases, with 5 bases left between them.

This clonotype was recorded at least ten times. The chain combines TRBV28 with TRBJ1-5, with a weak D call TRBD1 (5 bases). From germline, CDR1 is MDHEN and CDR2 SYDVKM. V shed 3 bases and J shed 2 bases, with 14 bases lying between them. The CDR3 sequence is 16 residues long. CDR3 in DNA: TGTGCCAGCAGTTTCTCCCCCTGGGACCGCAATCAGCCCCAGCATTTT. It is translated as CASSFSPWDRNQPQHF. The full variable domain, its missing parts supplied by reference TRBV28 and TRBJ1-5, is DVKVTQSSRYLVKRTGEKVFLECVQDMDHENMFWYRQDPGLGLRLIYFSYDVKMKEKGDIPEGYSVSREKKERFSLILESASTNQTSMYLCASSFSPWDRNQPQHFGDGTRLSIL.

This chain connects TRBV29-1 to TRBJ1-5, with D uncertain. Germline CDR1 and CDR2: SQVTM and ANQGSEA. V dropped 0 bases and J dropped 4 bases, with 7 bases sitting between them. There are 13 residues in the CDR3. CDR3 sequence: CSVEENQNQPQHF. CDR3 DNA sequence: TGCAGCGTTGAAGAGAATCAGAATCAGCCCCAGCATTTT. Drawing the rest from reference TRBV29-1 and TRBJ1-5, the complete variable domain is SAVISQKPSRDICQRGTSLTIQCQVDSQVTMMFWYRQQPGQSLTLIATANQGSEATYESGFVIDKFPISRPNLTFSTLTVSNMSPEDSSIYLCSVEENQNQPQHFGDGTRLSIL.

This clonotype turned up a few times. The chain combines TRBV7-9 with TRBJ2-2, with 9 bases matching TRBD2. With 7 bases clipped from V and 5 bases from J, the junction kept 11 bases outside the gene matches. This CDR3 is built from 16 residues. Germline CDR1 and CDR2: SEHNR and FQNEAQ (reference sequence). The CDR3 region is CASTPGIAGETGELFF. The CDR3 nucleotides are TGTGCCAGCACCCCCGGGATAGCGGGAGAGACCGGGGAGCTGTTTTTT.

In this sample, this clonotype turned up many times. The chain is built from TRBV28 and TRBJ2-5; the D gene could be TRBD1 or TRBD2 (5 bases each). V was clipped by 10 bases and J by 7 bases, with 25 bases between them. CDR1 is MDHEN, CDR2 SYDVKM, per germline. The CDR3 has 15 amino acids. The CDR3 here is CATKIGTANDWTQYF. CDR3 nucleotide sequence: TGTGCCACCAAAATTGGGACGGCGAACGATTGGACCCAGTACTTC.

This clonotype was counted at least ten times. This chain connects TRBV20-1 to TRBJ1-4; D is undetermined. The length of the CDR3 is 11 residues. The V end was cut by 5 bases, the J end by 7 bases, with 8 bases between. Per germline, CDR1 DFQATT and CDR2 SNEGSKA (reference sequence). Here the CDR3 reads CSAQKGEKLFF. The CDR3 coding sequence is TGCAGTGCTCAAAAGGGTGAAAAACTGTTTTTT.

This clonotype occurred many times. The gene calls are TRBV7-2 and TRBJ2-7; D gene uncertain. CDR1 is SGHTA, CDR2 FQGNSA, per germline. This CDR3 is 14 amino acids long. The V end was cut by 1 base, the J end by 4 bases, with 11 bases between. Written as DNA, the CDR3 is TGTGCCAGCAGCTTAGTTTCCTCTCTGTACGAGCAGTACTTC. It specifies CASSLVSSLYEQYF.

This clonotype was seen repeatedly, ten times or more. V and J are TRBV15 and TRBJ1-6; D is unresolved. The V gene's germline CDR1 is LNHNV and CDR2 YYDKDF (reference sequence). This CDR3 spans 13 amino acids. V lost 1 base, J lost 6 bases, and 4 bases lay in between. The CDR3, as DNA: TGTGCCACCAGCAGAGGGACTAATTCACCCCTCCACTTT. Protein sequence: CATSRGTNSPLHF.

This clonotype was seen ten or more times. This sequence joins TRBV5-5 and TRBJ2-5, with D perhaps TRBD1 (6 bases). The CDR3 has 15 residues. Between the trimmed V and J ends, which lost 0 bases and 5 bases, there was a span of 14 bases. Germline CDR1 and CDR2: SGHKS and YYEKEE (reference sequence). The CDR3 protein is CASSLVTGLVETQYF. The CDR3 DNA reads TGTGCCAGCAGCTTGGTAACAGGGCTTGTCGAGACCCAGTACTTC.

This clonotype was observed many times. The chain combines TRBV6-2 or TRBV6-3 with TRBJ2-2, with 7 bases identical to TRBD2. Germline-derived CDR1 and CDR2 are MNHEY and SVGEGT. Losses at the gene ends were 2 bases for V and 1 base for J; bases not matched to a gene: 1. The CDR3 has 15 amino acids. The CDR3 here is CASSYGGVNTGELFF. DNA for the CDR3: TGTGCCAGCAGTTACGGGGGGGTGAACACCGGGGAGCTGTTTTTT.

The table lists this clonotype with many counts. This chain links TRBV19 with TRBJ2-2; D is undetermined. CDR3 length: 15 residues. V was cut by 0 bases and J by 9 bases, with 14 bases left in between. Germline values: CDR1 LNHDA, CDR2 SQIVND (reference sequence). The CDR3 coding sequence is TGTGCCAGTAGTATAGATCACGGACGGCTCAGGGAGCTGTTTTTT. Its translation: CASSIDHGRLRELFF.

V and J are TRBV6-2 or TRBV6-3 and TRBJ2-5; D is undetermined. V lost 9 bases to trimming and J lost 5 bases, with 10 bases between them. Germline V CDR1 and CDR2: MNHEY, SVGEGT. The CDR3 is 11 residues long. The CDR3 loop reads CASNGDETQYF. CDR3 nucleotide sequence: TGTGCCAGTAACGGAGACGAGACCCAGTACTTC.

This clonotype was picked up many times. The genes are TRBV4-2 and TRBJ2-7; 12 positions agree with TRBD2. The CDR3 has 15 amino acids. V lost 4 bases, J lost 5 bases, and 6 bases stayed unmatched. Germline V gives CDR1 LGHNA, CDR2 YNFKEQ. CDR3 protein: CASSLQTSGSHEQYF. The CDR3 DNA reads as TGTGCCAGCAGCCTCCAGACTAGCGGGAGCCACGAGCAGTACTTC.

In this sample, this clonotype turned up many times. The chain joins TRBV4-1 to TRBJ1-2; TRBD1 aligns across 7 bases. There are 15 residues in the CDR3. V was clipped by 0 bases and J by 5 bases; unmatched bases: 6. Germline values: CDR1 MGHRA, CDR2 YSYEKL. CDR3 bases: TGCGCCAGCAGCCAAGATAGAGGGGGCGCTTATGGCTACACCTTC. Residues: CASSQDRGGAYGYTF.

This CDR3 reads CASSPGSETQYF. DNA for the CDR3: TGTGCCAGCTCACCAGGGTCGGAGACCCAGTACTTC. The chain uses TRBV18 and TRBJ2-5, with D unresolved. Trimming took off 2 bases at V and 5 bases at J, with 6 bases between the two ends. Looked up from germline, CDR1 is KGHSH and CDR2 is LQKENI. The CDR3 has 12 residues.

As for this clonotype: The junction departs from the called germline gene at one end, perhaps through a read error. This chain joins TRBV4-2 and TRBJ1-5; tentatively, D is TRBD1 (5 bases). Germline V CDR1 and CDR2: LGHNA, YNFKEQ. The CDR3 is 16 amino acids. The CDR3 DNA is TGTGCCAGCACCCAAGACTACCGGGGCAGCAATCAGCCCCAGCATTTT. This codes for CASTQDYRGSNQPQHF.